This entry describes one T cell receptor (beta chain). CDR3 size: 15 residues. The V and J ends lost 4 bases and 1 base, in that order; junction bases with no gene match: 4. Germline loops: CDR1 SGHTA, CDR2 FQGNSA. The data were obtained in a study of blood T cell repertoires in COVID-19. Overall study: Samples of COVID-19 (acute and convalescent) were obtained from the United States, Italy and Spain.

Under the authors' procedure: Estimated nucleated cell counts came from reference gene primer amplification. Repertoires were generated with immunoSEQ multiplex PCR, while TCRdb's copy carries only in-frame clones and drops some. From that table come the V and J calls and clone size; the DNA was used to work out D and trimming. The table has approximately 190,000 clones, roughly 82% seen once. The sequence derives from a woman between 25 and 40 years old with acute or convalescent COVID-19. This sequence joins TRBV7-2 and TRBJ2-3, with TRBD1 identical over 8 bases. The specimen was peripheral blood. CDR3 sequence: CASSYQGAGTDTQYF. DNA for the CDR3: TGTGCCAGCAGCTACCAGGGGGCGGGCACAGATACGCAGTATTTT.